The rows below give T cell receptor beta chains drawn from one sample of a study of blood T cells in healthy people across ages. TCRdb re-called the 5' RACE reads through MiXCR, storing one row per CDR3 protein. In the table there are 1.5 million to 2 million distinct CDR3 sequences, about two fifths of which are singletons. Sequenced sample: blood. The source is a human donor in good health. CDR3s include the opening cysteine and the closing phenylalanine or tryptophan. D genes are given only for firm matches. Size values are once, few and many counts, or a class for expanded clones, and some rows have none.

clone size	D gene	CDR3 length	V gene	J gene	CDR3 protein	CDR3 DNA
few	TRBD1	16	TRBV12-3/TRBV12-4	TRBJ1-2	CASSQTGKLVNYGYTF	TGTGCCAGCAGTCAGACAGGGAAATTGGTAAACTATGGCTACACCTTC
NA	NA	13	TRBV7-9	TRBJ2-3	CASSSFLPDTQYF	TGTGCCAGCAGCTCTTTTCTTCCAGATACGCAGTATTTT
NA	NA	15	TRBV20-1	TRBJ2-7	CSASPIDRTGYEQYF	TGCAGTGCTAGTCCGATCGACAGGACGGGCTACGAGCAGTACTTC
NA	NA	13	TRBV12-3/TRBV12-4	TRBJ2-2	CATEPRYTGERFF	TGTGCCACCGAACCGAGATACACCGGGGAGCGGTTTTTT
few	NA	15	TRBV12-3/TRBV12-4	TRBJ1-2	CASSRAQGPMDGYTF	TGTGCCAGCAGTAGGGCGCAGGGCCCTATGGATGGCTACACCTTC
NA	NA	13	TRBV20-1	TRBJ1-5	CSAISGLGQPQHF	TGCAGTGCAATTTCAGGGCTAGGTCAGCCCCAGCATTTT
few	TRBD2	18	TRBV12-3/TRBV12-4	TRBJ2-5	CASSRGLAGGRLQETQYF	TGTGCCAGCAGCCGCGGACTAGCGGGGGGCCGCCTCCAAGAGACCCAGTACTTC
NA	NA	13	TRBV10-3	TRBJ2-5	CASSYGHGREQYF	TGTGCCAGCAGTTATGGTCACGGTAGGGAGCAGTACTTC
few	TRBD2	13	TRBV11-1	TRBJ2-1	CASRLAVGNEQFF	TGTGCCAGCAGACTAGCGGTGGGGAATGAGCAGTTCTTC
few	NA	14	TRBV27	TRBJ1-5	CASSLQGDNQPQHF	TGTGCCAGCAGTTTACAAGGAGACAATCAGCCCCAGCATTTT
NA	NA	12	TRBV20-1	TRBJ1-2	CSAWWSNYGYTF	TGCAGTGCCTGGTGGTCTAACTATGGCTACACCTTC
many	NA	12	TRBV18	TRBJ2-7	CASSLGTGNPYF	TGTGCCAGCTCACTCGGCACAGGGAACCCGTACTTC
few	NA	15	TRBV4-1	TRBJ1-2	CASSQVGGRVSGYTF	TGCGCCAGCAGCCAAGTAGGTGGCAGGGTGAGCGGCTACACCTTC
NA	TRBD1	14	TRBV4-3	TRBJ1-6	CASSQTGATSPLHF	TGCGCCAGCAGCCAAACAGGGGCGACTTCACCCCTCCACTTT
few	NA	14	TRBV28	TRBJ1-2	CASSLQGPFSGYTF	TGTGCCAGCAGTTTACAGGGCCCGTTCTCGGGCTACACCTTC
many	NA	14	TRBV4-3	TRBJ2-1	CASSQESTYNEQFF	TGCGCCAGCAGCCAAGAGTCCACCTACAATGAGCAGTTCTTC
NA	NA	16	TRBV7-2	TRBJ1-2	CASSLGPPGANYGYTF	TGTGCCAGCAGCTTAGGACCCCCAGGGGCCAACTATGGCTACACCTTC
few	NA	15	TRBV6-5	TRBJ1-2	CASSSLKDAGFVYTF	TGTGCCAGCAGTTCTCTCAAAGACGCAGGGTTCGTCTACACCTTC
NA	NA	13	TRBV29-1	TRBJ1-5	CSVQGFGNQPQHF	TGCAGCGTCCAGGGATTCGGCAATCAGCCCCAGCATTTT
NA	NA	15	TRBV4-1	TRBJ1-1	CASSQSREANTEAFF	TGCGCCAGCAGCCAATCCAGGGAGGCGAACACTGAAGCTTTCTTT
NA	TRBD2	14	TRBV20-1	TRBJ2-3	CSAWTSGGGFTQYF	TGCAGTGCTTGGACTAGCGGGGGGGGTTTTACGCAGTATTTT
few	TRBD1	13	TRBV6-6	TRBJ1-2	CAGSHGTGSDYTF	TGTGCCGGCAGTCACGGGACAGGAAGTGACTACACCTTC
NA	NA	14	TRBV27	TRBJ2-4	CTSSTSGLSYEQYF	NA
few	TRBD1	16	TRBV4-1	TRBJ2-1	CASSIPGQGAWNEQFF	TGCGCCAGCAGCATACCCGGACAGGGGGCTTGGAATGAGCAGTTCTTC
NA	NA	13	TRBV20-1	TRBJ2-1	CSASGAPRNEQFF	TGCAGTGCTAGCGGGGCGCCCAGGAATGAGCAGTTCTTC
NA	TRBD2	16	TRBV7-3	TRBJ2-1	CASGLTSGGSYNEQFF	TGTGCCAGCGGCTTAACGTCGGGGGGCTCCTACAATGAGCAGTTCTTC
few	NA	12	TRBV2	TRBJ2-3	CASQTRADTQYF	TGTGCCAGCCAGACTAGAGCAGATACGCAGTATTTT
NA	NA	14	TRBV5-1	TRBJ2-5	CASSYYQSGETQYF	TGCGCCAGCAGCTATTATCAGTCTGGGGAGACCCAGTACTTC
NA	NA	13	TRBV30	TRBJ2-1	CAWSRAANNEQFF	TGTGCCTGGAGTCGGGCAGCGAACAATGAGCAGTTCTTC
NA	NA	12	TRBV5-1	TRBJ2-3	CASYGNTDAQYF	TGCGCCAGTTACGGCAACACAGATGCGCAGTATTTT
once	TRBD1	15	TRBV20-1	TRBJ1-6	CSARGQGARNSPLHF	TGCAGTGCTAGAGGACAGGGGGCGAGAAATTCACCCCTCCACTTT
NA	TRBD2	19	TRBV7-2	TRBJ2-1	CASSLRWDFTGTSGNEQFF	TGTGCCAGCAGCTTGAGGTGGGACTTCACCGGGACTAGCGGCAATGAGCAGTTCTTC
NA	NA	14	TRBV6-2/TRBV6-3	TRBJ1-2	CASSYSSDNYGYTF	TGTGCCAGCAGTTACTCCTCAGACAACTATGGCTACACCTTC
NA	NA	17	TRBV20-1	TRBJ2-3	CSASPLGAGILADTQYF	TGCAGTGCTAGCCCCTTAGGGGCGGGGATATTAGCAGATACGCAGTATTTT
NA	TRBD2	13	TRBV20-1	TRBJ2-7	CVSKRGTFYEQYF	TGTGTTTCTAAGCGGGGGACATTCTACGAGCAGTACTTC
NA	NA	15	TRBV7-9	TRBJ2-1	CASSLIGLAYNEQFF	TGTGCCAGCAGCCTAATCGGACTCGCTTACAATGAGCAGTTCTTC
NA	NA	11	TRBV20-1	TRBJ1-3	CSARLRNTIYF	TGCAGTGCTAGGCTCAGAAACACCATATATTTT
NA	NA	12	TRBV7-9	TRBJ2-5	CASSFNVETQYF	TGTGCCAGCAGCTTCAACGTAGAGACCCAGTACTTC
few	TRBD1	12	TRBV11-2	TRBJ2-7	CASGQGNYEQYF	TGTGCCAGCGGACAGGGGAACTACGAGCAGTACTTC
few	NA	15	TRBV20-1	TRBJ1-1	CSAIAYSVGPTNPFF	TGCAGTGCTATTGCCTATAGTGTGGGACCGACAAACCCTTTCTTT
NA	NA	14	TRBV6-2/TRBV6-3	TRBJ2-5	CASKDYRYQETQYF	TGTGCCAGTAAAGACTACCGGTACCAAGAGACCCAGTACTTC
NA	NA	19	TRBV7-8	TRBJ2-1	CASSLAILRSVKPNNEQFF	TGCGCCAGCAGCTTAGCGATTTTGAGGTCGGTGAAACCGAACAATGAGCAGTTCTTC
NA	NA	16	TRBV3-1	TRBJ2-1	CASSQTWYRGGNEQFF	TGTGCCAGCAGCCAAACCTGGTACAGGGGAGGGAATGAGCAGTTCTTC
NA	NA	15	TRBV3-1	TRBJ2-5	CASGQGTGQQETQYF	TGTGCCAGCGGCCAAGGTACCGGACAGCAAGAGACCCAGTACTTC
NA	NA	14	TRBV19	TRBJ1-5	CASSIRGSNQPQHF	TGTGCCAGTAGTATAAGGGGGAGCAATCAGCCCCAGCATTTT
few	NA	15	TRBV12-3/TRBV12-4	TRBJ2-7	CASSLDWHSSYEQYF	TGTGCCAGCAGTTTAGATTGGCACAGCTCCTACGAGCAGTACTTC